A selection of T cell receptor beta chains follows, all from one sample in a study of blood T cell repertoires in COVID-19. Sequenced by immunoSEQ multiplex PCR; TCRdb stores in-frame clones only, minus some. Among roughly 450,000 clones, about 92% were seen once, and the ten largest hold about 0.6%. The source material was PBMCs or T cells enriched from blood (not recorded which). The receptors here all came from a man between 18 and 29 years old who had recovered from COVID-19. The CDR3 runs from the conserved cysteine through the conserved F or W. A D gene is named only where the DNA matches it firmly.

CASSSDRGRTGYTF,TGTGCCAGCAGTTCGGACAGGGGGAGGACTGGCTACACCTTC,TRBV6-6,14,TRBJ1-2,TRBD1
CASSSGQGIRTEAFF,TGTGCCAGCAGTTCAGGACAGGGAATAAGAACTGAAGCTTTCTTT,TRBV28,15,TRBJ1-1,TRBD1
CASTNRGQSNQPQHF,TGTGCCAGTACTAACCGTGGACAGAGCAATCAGCCCCAGCATTTT,TRBV19,15,TRBJ1-5,.
CASSGELAGVGNEQFF,TGCGCCAGCAGCGGTGAACTAGCGGGAGTCGGGAATGAGCAGTTCTTC,TRBV5-1,16,TRBJ2-1,TRBD2
CASSPSLTGPHEQYF,TGTGCCAGCAGTCCGTCCCTGACAGGGCCCCACGAGCAGTACTTC,TRBV6-2/TRBV6-3,15,TRBJ2-7,TRBD1
CSGRGNYGYTF,TGCAGCGGAAGGGGGAACTATGGCTACACCTTC,TRBV29-1,11,TRBJ1-2,.
CASSETGGNEQYF,TGCGCCAGCAGTGAAACAGGGGGCAACGAGCAGTACTTC,TRBV10-2,13,TRBJ2-7,TRBD1
CSVEGLAGALDTQYF,TGCAGCGTTGAAGGACTAGCGGGAGCCTTAGATACGCAGTATTTT,TRBV29-1,15,TRBJ2-3,TRBD2
CASIGRDNSPLHF,TGTGCCAGCATTGGCAGGGATAATTCACCCCTCCACTTT,TRBV6-5,13,TRBJ1-6,.
CASSRDRTQPQHF,TGCGCCAGCAGCCGTGACAGGACTCAGCCCCAGCATTTT,TRBV4-1,13,TRBJ1-5,.
CASSPSGRRETQYF,TGTGCCAGCAGTCCTAGCGGGAGGAGGGAGACCCAGTACTTC,TRBV3-1/TRBV3-2,14,TRBJ2-5,TRBD2
CASSRQLSNQPQHF,TGTGCCAGCAGTCGACAGTTAAGCAATCAGCCCCAGCATTTT,TRBV2,14,TRBJ1-5,.
CASRQGQPQPQHF,TGTGCCAGCCGACAGGGCCAACCTCAGCCCCAGCATTTT,TRBV19,13,TRBJ1-5,TRBD1
CASSPPSTARSGNTIYF,TGTGCCAGCTCACCACCGTCAACTGCTCGCTCTGGAAACACCATATATTTT,TRBV18,17,TRBJ1-3,.
CASSGGPLAVGSPLHF,TGTGCCAGCAGTGGTGGTCCTCTGGCAGTTGGTTCACCCCTCCACTTT,TRBV2,16,TRBJ1-6,.
CASSPRGLGSYEQYF,TGTGCCAGCAGCCCCCGGGGACTAGGATCCTACGAGCAGTACTTC,TRBV28,15,TRBJ2-7,TRBD2
CASSPTEIQETQYF,TGTGCCAGCAGCCCTACAGAGATACAAGAGACCCAGTACTTC,TRBV7-9,14,TRBJ2-5,.